What follows is one T cell receptor beta chain and its context. The V end lost 3 bases, the J end lost 5 bases, and 14 bases lay between the germline ends. There are 14 residues in the CDR3. Germline assignment: CDR1 SGHVS and CDR2 FQNEAQ. This table comes from immunoSEQ multiplex PCR, and its TCRdb copy is limited to in-frame clones, with some not included. The sample shows 60,000 to 65,000 clones, around 85% of them seen only once. The data originate from a study of blood T cell repertoires in COVID-19. Material for sequencing was peripheral blood. The chain links TRBV7-8 to TRBJ2-7, with TRBD2 as a possible D gene (6 bases). The TCR originated in a man between 60 and 75 years old with acute or convalescent COVID-19. CDR3 DNA sequence: TGTGCCAGCAGCTTGGCAGGGAGGATCGACGAGCAGTACTTC. Translated, it gives CASSLAGRIDEQYF.